This TCR beta chain was found in a study of PD-1 blockade in classical Hodgkin lymphoma. Findings and caveats of the study: Newly diagnosed patients reportedly trailed healthy donors in baseline TCR diversity.

With regard to this clone: Its antigen remains unknown.

Profiling relied on immunoSEQ multiplex PCR, and the TCRdb table lists in-frame clones only, not all of them. The sample shows about 93,000 clones, 78% of them seen only once. CDR3 length equals 13 residues. CDR1 and CDR2 from the germline V gene are MDHEN and SYDVKM. The V end lost 2 bases, the J end lost 5 bases, and 9 bases lay between the germline ends. This sample's time point: cycle 4 day 1 (C4D1), after more than 5 weeks of nivolumab. No patient escaped relapse after autologous stem cell transplantation, and brentuximab vedotin exposure varied. Complete response, partial response or progressive disease made up the best responses.

The TCR sequence derives from a human donor with classical Hodgkin lymphoma. The sample in question was peripheral blood mononuclear cells (PBMCs), obtained before the fourth cycle of nivolumab. J is TRBJ2-5 and V is TRBV28; D possibly corresponds to TRBD2 (5 bases). The CDR3 spells CASSLREPETQYF. The CDR3 bases are TGTGCCAGCAGTTTACGGGAACCCGAGACCCAGTACTTC.